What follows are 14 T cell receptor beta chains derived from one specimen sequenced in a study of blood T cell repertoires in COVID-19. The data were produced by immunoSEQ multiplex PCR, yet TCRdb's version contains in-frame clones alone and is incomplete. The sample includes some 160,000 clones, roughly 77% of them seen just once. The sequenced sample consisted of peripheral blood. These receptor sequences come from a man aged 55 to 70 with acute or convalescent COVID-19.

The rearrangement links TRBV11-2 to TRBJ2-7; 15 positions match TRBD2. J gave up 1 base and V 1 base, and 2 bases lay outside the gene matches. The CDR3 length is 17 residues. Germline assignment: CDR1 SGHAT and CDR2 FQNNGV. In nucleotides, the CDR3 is TGTGCCAGCAGCTTAGCGGGACTAGCGGGAGGTTCCTACGAGCAGTACTTC. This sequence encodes CASSLAGLAGGSYEQYF.

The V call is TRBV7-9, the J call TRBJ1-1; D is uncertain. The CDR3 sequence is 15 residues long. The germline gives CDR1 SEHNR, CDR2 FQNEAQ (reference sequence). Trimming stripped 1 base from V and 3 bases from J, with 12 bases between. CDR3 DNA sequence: TGTGCCAGCAGCTTAGGTTCCGGTACCGACACTGAAGCTTTCTTT. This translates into CASSLGSGTDTEAFF.

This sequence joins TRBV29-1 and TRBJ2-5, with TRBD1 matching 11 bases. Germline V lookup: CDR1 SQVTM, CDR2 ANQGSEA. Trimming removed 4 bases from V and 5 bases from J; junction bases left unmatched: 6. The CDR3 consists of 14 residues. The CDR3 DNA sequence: TGCAGCGTTGTGAGGACAGGGGGCGTTGAGACCCAGTACTTC. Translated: CSVVRTGGVETQYF.

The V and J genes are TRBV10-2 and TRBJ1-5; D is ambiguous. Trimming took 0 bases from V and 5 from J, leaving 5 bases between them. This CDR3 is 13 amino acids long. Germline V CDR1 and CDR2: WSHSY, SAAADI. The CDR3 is CASSESAYQPQHF. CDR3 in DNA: TGCGCCAGCAGTGAGTCGGCCTATCAGCCCCAGCATTTT.

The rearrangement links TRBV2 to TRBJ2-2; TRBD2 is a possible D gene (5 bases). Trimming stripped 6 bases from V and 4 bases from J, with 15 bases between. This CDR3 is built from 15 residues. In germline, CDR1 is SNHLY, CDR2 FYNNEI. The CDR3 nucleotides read TGTGCCAGCAGGATTGATCCGGGATCCACCGGGGAGCTGTTTTTT. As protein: CASRIDPGSTGELFF.

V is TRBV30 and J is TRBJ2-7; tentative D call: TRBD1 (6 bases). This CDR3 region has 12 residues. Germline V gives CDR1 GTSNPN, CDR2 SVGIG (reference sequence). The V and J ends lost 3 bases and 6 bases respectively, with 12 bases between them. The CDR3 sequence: CAWSVVGGEQYF. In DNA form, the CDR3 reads TGTGCCTGGAGCGTGGTAGGGGGCGAGCAGTACTTC. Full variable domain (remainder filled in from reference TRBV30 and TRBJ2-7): SQTIHQWPATLVQPVGSPLSLECTVEGTSNPNLYWYRQAAGRGLQLLFYSVGIGQISSEVPQNLSASRPQDRQFILSSKKLLLSDSGFYLCAWSVVGGEQYFGPGTRLTVT.

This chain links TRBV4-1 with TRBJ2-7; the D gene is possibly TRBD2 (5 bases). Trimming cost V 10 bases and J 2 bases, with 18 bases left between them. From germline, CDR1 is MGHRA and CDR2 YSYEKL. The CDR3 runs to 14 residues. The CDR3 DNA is TGCGCCATAAGCTACGCGTGGGAGCCCTACGAGCAGTACTTC. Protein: CAISYAWEPYEQYF.

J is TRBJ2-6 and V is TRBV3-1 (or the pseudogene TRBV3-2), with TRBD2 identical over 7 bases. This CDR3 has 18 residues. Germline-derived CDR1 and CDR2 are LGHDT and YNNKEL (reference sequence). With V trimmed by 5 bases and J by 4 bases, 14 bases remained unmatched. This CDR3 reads CASSETVSGGIGANVLTF. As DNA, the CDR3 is TGTGCCAGCAGCGAAACAGTCTCCGGGGGGATAGGGGCCAACGTCCTGACTTTC.

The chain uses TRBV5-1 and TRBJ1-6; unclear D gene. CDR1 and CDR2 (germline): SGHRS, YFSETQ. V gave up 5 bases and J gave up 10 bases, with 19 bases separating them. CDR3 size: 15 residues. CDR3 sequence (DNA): TGCGCCAGCAGTTTTGAGGGAGGCCCCTGGTCACCCCTCCACTTT. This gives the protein CASSFEGGPWSPLHF.

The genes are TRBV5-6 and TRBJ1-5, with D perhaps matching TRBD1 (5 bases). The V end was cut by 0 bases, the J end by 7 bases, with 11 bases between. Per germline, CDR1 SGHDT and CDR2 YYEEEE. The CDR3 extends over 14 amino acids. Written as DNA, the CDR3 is TGTGCCAGCAGCTTGGTAGGGGCTGACCAGCCCCAGCATTTT. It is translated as CASSLVGADQPQHF.

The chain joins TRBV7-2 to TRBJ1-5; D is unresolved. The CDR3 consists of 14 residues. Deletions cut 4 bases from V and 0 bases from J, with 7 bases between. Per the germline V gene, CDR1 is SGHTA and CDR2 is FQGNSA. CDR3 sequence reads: CASSSYYSNQPQHF. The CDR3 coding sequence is TGTGCCAGCAGCTCCTATTATAGCAATCAGCCCCAGCATTTT.

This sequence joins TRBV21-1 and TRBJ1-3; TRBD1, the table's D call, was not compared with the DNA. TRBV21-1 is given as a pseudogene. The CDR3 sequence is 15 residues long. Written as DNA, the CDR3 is TGTGCCAGCAGCGCTATACTTACAGGGCGGAACACCATATATTTT. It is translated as CASSAILTGRNTIYF.

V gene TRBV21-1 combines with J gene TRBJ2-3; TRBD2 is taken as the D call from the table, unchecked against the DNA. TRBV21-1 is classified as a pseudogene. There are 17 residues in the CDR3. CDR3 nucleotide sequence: TGTGCCAGCAGCCTCAGGCGGACTAGCGGGAGCACAGATACGCAGTATTTT. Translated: CASSLRRTSGSTDTQYF.

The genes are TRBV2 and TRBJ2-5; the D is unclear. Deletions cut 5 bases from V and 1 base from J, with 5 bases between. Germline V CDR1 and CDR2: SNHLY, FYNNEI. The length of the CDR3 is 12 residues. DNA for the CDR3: TGTGCCAGCAGTCGGTCCCAAGAGACCCAGTACTTC. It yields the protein CASSRSQETQYF.